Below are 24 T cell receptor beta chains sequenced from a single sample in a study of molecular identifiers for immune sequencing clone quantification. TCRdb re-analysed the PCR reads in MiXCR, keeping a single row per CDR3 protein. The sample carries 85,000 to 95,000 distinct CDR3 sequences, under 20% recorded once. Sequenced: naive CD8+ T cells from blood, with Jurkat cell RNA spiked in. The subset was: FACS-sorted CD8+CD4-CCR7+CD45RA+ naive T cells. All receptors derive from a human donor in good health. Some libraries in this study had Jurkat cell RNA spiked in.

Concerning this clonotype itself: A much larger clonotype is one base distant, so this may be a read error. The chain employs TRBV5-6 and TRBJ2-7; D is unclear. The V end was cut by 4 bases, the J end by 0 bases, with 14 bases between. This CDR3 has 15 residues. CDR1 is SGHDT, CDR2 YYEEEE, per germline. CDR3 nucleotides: TGTGCCAGCAGCCCTTGCCGGACGGACTCCTACGAGCAGTACTTC. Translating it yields CASSPCRTDSYEQYF.

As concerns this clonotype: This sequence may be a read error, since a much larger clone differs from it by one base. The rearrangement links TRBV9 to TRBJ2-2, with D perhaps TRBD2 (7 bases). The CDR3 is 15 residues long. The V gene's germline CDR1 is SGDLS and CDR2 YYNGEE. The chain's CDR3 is CVSSVGGAMTGELFF. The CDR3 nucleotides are TGTGTCAGCAGCGTTGGGGGGGCCATGACCGGGGAGCTGTTTTTT. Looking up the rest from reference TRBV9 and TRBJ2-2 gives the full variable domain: DSGVTQTPKHLITATGQRVTLRCSPRSGDLSVYWYQQSLDQGLQFLIQYYNGEERAKGNILERFSAQQFPDLHSELNLSSLELGDSALYFCVSSVGGAMTGELFFGEGSRLTVL.

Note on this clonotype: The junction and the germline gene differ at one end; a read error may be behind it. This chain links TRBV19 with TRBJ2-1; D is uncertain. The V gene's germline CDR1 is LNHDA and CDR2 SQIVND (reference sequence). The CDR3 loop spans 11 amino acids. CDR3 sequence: CASSIGNERFF. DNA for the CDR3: TGTGCCAGTAGTATAGGAAATGAGCGGTTCTTC.

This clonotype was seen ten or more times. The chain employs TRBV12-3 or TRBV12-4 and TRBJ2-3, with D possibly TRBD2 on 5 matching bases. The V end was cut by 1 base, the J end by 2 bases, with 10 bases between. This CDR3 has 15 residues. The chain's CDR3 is CASSLVMGATDTQYF. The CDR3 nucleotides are TGTGCCAGCAGTTTAGTCATGGGAGCCACAGATACGCAGTATTTT.

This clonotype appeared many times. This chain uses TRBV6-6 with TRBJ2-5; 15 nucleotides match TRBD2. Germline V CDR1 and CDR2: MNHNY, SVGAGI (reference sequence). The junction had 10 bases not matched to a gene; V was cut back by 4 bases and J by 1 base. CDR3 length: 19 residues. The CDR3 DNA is TGTGCCAGCAGTTGGACTAGCGGGGGGGCCCGATGGGCCCAAGAGACCCAGTACTTC. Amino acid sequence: CASSWTSGGARWAQETQYF.

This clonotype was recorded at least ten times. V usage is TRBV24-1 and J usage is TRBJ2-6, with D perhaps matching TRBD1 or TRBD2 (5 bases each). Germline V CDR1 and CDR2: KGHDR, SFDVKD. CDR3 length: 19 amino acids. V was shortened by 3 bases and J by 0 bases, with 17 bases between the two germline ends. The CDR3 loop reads CATSDLLQDGGSGANVLTF. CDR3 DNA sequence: TGTGCCACCAGTGATCTATTACAGGATGGGGGCTCTGGGGCCAACGTCCTGACTTTC.

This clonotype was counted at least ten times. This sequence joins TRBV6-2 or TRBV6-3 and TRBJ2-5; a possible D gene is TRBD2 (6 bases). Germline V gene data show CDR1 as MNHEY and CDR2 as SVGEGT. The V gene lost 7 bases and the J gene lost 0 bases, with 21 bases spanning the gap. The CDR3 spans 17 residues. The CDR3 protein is CASTIDLLAVYQETQYF. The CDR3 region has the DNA TGTGCCAGCACCATAGACCTGTTAGCGGTGTACCAAGAGACCCAGTACTTC.

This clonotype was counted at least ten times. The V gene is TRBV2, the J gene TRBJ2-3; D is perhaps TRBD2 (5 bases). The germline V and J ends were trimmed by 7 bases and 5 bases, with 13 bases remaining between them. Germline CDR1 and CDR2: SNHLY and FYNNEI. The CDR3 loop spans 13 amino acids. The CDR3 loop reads CASTRAAGDTQYF. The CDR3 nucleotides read TGTGCCAGCACCCGGGCCGCGGGAGATACGCAGTATTTT.

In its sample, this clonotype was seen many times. CDR3 sequence reads: CASSPDNREINEKLFF. The DNA of the CDR3 is TGTGCCAGCTCACCCGATAACAGGGAAATTAATGAAAAACTGTTTTTT. The chain uses TRBV18 and TRBJ1-4; TRBD1 is a possible D gene (6 bases). The CDR3 runs to 16 residues. Germline V lookup: CDR1 KGHSH, CDR2 LQKENI. The V end lost 3 bases, the J end lost 4 bases, and 15 bases lay between the germline ends.

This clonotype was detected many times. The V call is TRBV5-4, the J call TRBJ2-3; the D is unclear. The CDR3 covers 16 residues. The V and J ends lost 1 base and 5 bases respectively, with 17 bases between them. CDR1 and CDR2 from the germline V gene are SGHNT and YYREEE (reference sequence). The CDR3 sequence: CASSLRASHTRDTQYF. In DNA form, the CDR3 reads TGTGCCAGCAGCTTGAGGGCGAGCCACACACGAGATACGCAGTATTTT.

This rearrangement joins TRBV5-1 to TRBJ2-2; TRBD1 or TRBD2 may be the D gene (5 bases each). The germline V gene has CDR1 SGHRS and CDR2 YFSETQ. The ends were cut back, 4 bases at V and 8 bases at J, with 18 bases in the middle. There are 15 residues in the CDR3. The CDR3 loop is CASSPGTSSTGELFF. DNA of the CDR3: TGCGCCAGCAGCCCCGGGACCTCGTCTACTGGGGAGCTGTTTTTT.

This CDR3 reads CSVSGQALSYEQYF. Written as DNA, the CDR3 is TGCAGCGTTTCCGGACAGGCACTCTCCTACGAGCAGTACTTC. The genes are TRBV29-1 and TRBJ2-7, with 7 positions matching TRBD1. The CDR3 is made up of 14 amino acids. Germline loops: CDR1 SQVTM, CDR2 ANQGSEA. V dropped 5 bases and J dropped 0; count of bases not matched to a gene: 7.

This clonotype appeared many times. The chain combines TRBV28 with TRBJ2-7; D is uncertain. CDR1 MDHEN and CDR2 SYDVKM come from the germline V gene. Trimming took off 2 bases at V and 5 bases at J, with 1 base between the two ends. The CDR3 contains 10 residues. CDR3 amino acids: CASSLNEQYF. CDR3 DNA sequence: TGTGCCAGCAGTTTAAACGAGCAGTACTTC.

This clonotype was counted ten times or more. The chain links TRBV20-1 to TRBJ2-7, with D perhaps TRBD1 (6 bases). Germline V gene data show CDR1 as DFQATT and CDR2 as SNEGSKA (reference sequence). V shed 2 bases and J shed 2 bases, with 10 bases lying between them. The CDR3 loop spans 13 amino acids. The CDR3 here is CSARRGSAYEQYF. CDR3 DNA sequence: TGCAGTGCTAGAAGGGGGTCCGCCTACGAGCAGTACTTC.

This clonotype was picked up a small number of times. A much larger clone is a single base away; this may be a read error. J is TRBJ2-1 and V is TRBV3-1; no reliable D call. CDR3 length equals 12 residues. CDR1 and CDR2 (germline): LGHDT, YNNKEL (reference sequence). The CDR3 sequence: CASGQGVSEQFF. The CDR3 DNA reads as TGTGCCAGCGGCCAAGGTGTCTCTGAGCAGTTCTTC.

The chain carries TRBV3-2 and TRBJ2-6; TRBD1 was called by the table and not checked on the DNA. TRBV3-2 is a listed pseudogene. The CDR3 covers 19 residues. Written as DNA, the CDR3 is TGTGCCAGCAGCCAAGAAAGGACAGGGACTGACTCTGGGGCCAACGTCCTGACTTTC. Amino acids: CASSQERTGTDSGANVLTF.

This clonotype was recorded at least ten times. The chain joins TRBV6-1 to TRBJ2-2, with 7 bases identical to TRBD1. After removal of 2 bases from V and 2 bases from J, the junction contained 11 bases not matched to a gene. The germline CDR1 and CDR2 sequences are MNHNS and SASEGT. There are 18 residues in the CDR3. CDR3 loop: CASSETELGQRNTGELFF. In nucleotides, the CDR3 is TGTGCCAGCAGTGAAACTGAGCTGGGACAGCGTAACACCGGGGAGCTGTTTTTT.

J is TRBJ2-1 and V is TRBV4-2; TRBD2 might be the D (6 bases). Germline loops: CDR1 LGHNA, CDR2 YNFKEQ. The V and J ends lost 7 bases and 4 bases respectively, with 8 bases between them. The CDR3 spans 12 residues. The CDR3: CASMGGYNEQFF. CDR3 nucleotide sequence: TGTGCCAGCATGGGGGGATACAATGAGCAGTTCTTC.

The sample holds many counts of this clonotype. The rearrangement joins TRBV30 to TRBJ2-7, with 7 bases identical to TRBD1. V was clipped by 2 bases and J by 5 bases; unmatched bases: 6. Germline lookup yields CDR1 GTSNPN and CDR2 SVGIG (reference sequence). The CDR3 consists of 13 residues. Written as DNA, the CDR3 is TGTGCCTGGAGTCCCGACAGGGCCGACGAGCAGTACTTC. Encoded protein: CAWSPDRADEQYF.

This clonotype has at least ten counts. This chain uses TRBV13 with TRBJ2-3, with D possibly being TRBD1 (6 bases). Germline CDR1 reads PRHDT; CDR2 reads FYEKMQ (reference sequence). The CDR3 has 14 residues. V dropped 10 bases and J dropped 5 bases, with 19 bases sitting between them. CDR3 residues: CATIQGVGEDTQYF. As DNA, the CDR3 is TGTGCCACTATACAGGGAGTGGGTGAAGATACGCAGTATTTT.

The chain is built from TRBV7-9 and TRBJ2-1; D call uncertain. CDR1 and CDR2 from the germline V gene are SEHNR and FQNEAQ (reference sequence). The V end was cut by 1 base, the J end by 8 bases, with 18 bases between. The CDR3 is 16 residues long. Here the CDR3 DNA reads TGTGCCAGCAGCTTAGGGTTACTACCTACGGAGTATGAGCAGTTCTTC. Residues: CASSLGLLPTEYEQFF.

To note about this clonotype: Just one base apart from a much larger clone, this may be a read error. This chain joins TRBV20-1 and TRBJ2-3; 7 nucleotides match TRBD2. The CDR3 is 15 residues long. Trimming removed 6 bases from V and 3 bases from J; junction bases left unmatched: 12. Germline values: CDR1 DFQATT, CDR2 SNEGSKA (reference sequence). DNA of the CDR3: TGCAGTGCCCCCGGGCTGGGGGGGGGAACAGATACGCAGTATTTT. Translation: CSAPGLGGGTDTQYF.

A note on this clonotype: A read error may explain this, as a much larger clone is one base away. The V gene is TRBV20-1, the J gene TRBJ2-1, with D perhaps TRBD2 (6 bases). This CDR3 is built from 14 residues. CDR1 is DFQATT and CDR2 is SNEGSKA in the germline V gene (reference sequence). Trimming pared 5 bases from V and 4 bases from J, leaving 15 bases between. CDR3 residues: CSARERGSYNEQFF. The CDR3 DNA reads TGCAGTGCTCGGGAGCGCGGCTCATACAATGAGCAGTTCTTC.

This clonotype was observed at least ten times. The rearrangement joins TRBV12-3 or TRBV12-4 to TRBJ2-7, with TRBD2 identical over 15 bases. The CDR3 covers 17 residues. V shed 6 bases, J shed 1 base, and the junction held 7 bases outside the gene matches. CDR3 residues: CASSRGLAGGPSYEQYF. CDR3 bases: TGTGCCAGCAGCCGGGGACTAGCGGGAGGCCCGTCCTACGAGCAGTACTTC.